The 28 T cell receptor beta chains below all came from one sample that was sequenced in a study of CD8+ T cells in alopecia areata. Extraction and reverse transcription of RNA yielded cDNA as the sequencing template. The table came from immunoSEQ multiplex PCR; TCRdb's copy has only in-frame clones and leaves some out. The sample records fewer than 150,000 clones, around 60% being singletons. Sequenced here: CD4+ T cells sorted from blood, sampled at week 0. These receptors were collected from a human donor with alopecia areata.

The gene calls are TRBV19 and TRBJ1-5, with TRBD1 as a possible D gene (5 bases). The CDR3 consists of 12 residues. CDR1 LNHDA and CDR2 SQIVND come from the germline V gene (reference sequence). With 8 bases removed from V and 7 bases from J, the gap between germline ends came to 12 bases. CDR3 region: CASGPGTQPQHF. The CDR3 bases are TGTGCCAGTGGGCCCGGGACCCAGCCCCAGCATTTT. Together with reference TRBV19 and TRBJ1-5, the CDR3 gives the full variable domain: DGGITQSPKYLFRKEGQNVTLSCEQNLNHDAMYWYRQDPGQGLRLIYYSQIVNDFQKGDIAEGYSVSREKKESFPLTVTSAQKNPTAFYLCASGPGTQPQHFGDGTRLSIL.

The chain is built from TRBV7-2 and TRBJ1-1; 9 positions agree with TRBD1. Per the germline V gene, CDR1 is SGHTA and CDR2 is FQGNSA. The CDR3 consists of 15 residues. V gave up 5 bases and J gave up 2 bases; unmatched junction bases: 6. The CDR3 protein is CASSRQGELNTEAFF. CDR3 DNA: TGTGCCAGCAGCCGACAGGGGGAACTTAACACTGAAGCTTTCTTT. Variable domain in full (rest from reference TRBV7-2 and TRBJ1-1): GAGVSQSPSNKVTEKGKDVELRCDPISGHTALYWYRQSLGQGLEFLIYFQGNSAPDKSGLPSDRFSAERTGGSVSTLTIQRTQQEDSAVYLCASSRQGELNTEAFFGQGTRLTVV.

The V and J genes are TRBV2 and TRBJ2-2; 9 bases align to TRBD1. After removal of 6 bases from V and 1 base from J, the junction contained 3 bases not matched to a gene. The CDR3 consists of 15 residues. Germline loops: CDR1 SNHLY, CDR2 FYNNEI. The CDR3 is CASRLDRGNTGELFF. For the CDR3, the DNA is TGTGCCAGCAGACTGGACAGGGGGAACACCGGGGAGCTGTTTTTT. Looking up the rest from reference TRBV2 and TRBJ2-2 gives the full variable domain: EPEVTQTPSHQVTQMGQEVILRCVPISNHLYFYWYRQILGQKVEFLVSFYNNEISEKSEIFDDQFSVERPDGSNFTLKIRSTKLEDSAMYFCASRLDRGNTGELFFGEGSRLTVL.

The chain employs TRBV11-2 and TRBJ2-3; the D is unclear. This CDR3 comprises 15 residues. Germline CDR1 SGHAT, CDR2 FQNNGV. V gave up 0 bases and J gave up 1 base, with 8 bases separating them. The CDR3 DNA is TGTGCCAGCAGCTTAGATTTTGGGGGCACAGATACGCAGTATTTT. Encoded protein: CASSLDFGGTDTQYF.

In this sample, this clone turned up a few times. This chain joins TRBV29-1 and TRBJ2-3; D is possibly TRBD1 or TRBD2 (5 bases each). Germline lookup yields CDR1 SQVTM and CDR2 ANQGSEA. Trimming removed 4 bases from V and 1 base from J, with 12 bases in between. The CDR3 has 14 residues. The DNA for the CDR3 is TGCAGCGTTGGTTGGGGGAAGGGCACAGATACGCAGTATTTT. Its translation is CSVGWGKGTDTQYF.

This clone appeared a single time. This chain connects TRBV5-4 to TRBJ2-4, with TRBD2 identical over 8 bases. V lost 1 base, J lost 7 bases, and 4 bases stayed unmatched. The CDR3 spans 14 residues. The germline gives CDR1 SGHNT, CDR2 YYREEE (reference sequence). The CDR3: CASSLSGGLNIQYF. CDR3 in DNA: TGTGCCAGCAGCTTGAGCGGGGGATTGAACATTCAGTACTTC.

This chain joins TRBV5-1 and TRBJ2-5, with D uncertain. Germline values: CDR1 SGHRS, CDR2 YFSETQ. This CDR3 is built from 15 residues. V was pared by 0 bases and J by 4 bases, with 13 bases between. Written as DNA, the CDR3 is TGCGCCAGCAGCTTGGTGTCAGCGTCGGCAGAGACCCAGTACTTC. Translating it yields CASSLVSASAETQYF.

This clone has only a few counts. V and J are TRBV6-6 and TRBJ1-4, with a possible D match to TRBD1 (6 bases). Germline V gives CDR1 MNHNY, CDR2 SVGAGI (reference sequence). This CDR3 is built from 15 residues. Trimming removed 7 bases from V and 6 bases from J, with 18 bases in between. The CDR3, as DNA: TGTGCCAGCACCCTCTACGGGGGGGGCGATGAAAAACTGTTTTTT. Amino acid sequence: CASTLYGGGDEKLFF.

The chain uses TRBV29-1 and TRBJ2-5; no reliable D call. Trimming removed 2 bases at V and 6 bases at J, with 10 bases between. CDR1 SQVTM and CDR2 ANQGSEA come from the germline V gene. There are 12 residues in the CDR3. The CDR3 here is CSVEHSGKTQYF. CDR3 bases: TGCAGCGTTGAACACAGTGGGAAGACCCAGTACTTC.

The chain joins TRBV2 to TRBJ1-5; 8 nucleotides agree with TRBD1. Germline CDR1 reads SNHLY; CDR2 reads FYNNEI. The CDR3 consists of 13 residues. Trimming removed 3 bases from V and 7 bases from J; junction bases left unmatched: 2. This CDR3 is CASSDQGAQPQHF. CDR3 bases: TGTGCCAGCAGTGATCAGGGGGCCCAGCCCCAGCATTTT.

The gene calls are TRBV6-6 and TRBJ1-2; 7 bases are a match to TRBD1. CDR1 is MNHNY, CDR2 SVGAGI, per germline (reference sequence). CDR3 size: 14 residues. After removal of 0 bases from V and 5 bases from J, the junction contained 3 bases not matched to a gene. The CDR3 DNA reads as TGTGCCAGCAGTTACTCCGGGACAGATTATGGCTACACCTTC. Its translation: CASSYSGTDYGYTF.

The V and J genes are TRBV5-1 and TRBJ1-1; D is ambiguous. Germline CDR1 and CDR2: SGHRS and YFSETQ. V shed 4 bases and J shed 11 bases, with 18 bases lying between them. The CDR3 consists of 13 residues. The CDR3 nucleotides are TGCGCCAGCAGCATCGGGCCCGGCAATCCCGCTTTCTTT. This translates into CASSIGPGNPAFF.

The rearrangement uses TRBV7-9 and TRBJ2-3; D may be TRBD2 (6 bases). There are 17 residues in the CDR3. Trimming shortened V by 6 bases and J by 0 bases, and 19 bases separated the two germline ends. Per the germline V gene, CDR1 is SEHNR and CDR2 is FQNEAQ (reference sequence). Here the CDR3 DNA reads TGTGCCAGCAGTCCCCGGGCTAGCGCTAAAAGCACAGATACGCAGTATTTT. Encoded protein: CASSPRASAKSTDTQYF.

This clone was seen only once. V gene TRBV5-6 combines with J gene TRBJ2-4; 7 bases line up with TRBD1. The trim removed 4 bases at V and 3 bases at J, leaving 7 bases unmatched. Germline V CDR1 and CDR2: SGHDT, YYEEEE. The CDR3 runs 15 residues. CDR3 sequence: CASSLGTAIKNIQYF. The CDR3 DNA is TGTGCCAGCAGCCTCGGGACAGCGATCAAAAACATTCAGTACTTC.

The rearrangement uses TRBV2 and TRBJ2-3; D is ambiguous. From germline, CDR1 is SNHLY and CDR2 FYNNEI. V shed 5 bases and J shed 2 bases, with 11 bases lying between them. The CDR3 is 14 residues long. The CDR3 reads CASSPHTSTDTQYF. CDR3 in DNA: TGTGCCAGCAGTCCGCATACCTCCACAGATACGCAGTATTTT.

This clone is a singleton in its sample. V usage is TRBV4-2 and J usage is TRBJ2-3; D is possibly TRBD2 (7 bases). Germline CDR1 and CDR2: LGHNA and YNFKEQ. There are 17 residues in the CDR3. The V gene lost 2 bases and the J gene lost 3 bases, with 18 bases spanning the gap. DNA for the CDR3: TGTGCCAGCAGCCAATACAGTCGGGGGGCCGTAACAGATACGCAGTATTTT. It yields the protein CASSQYSRGAVTDTQYF.

The rearrangement links TRBV30 to TRBJ2-6; possibly TRBD1 for D (6 bases). The CDR3 has 15 residues. Looked up from germline, CDR1 is GTSNPN and CDR2 is SVGIG (reference sequence). V was clipped by 1 base and J by 3 bases, with 10 bases between them. CDR3 sequence reads: CAWSAGVGGANVLTF. The CDR3 nucleotides are TGTGCCTGGAGTGCAGGGGTTGGTGGGGCCAACGTCCTGACTTTC.

This clone was picked up a small number of times. The J gene is TRBJ1-2, the V gene TRBV10-3, with D uncertain. Trimming took off 2 bases at V and 11 bases at J, with 12 bases between the two ends. The length of the CDR3 is 12 residues. Germline CDR1 is ENHRY and CDR2 is SYGVKD. The CDR3 bases are TGTGCCATCAGTGAGCCTGACATCGGGTACACCTTC. Translated, it gives CAISEPDIGYTF.

V and J are TRBV4-1 and TRBJ2-3; TRBD1 agrees at 7 bases. V was clipped by 1 base and J by 4 bases; unmatched bases: 11. The CDR3 consists of 17 residues. Germline lookup yields CDR1 MGHRA and CDR2 YSYEKL. This CDR3 is CASSQGPRQGNADTQYF. CDR3 nucleotide sequence: TGCGCCAGCAGCCAAGGCCCCCGACAGGGTAACGCAGATACGCAGTATTTT.

The chain combines TRBV6-5 with TRBJ2-3; D is unclear. CDR1 and CDR2 (germline): MNHEY, SVGAGI. V gave up 5 bases and J gave up 0 bases, with 9 bases separating them. The length of the CDR3 is 14 residues. The CDR3 protein is CASSERTSTDTQYF. The DNA of the CDR3 is TGTGCCAGCAGTGAACGCACTAGCACAGATACGCAGTATTTT.

This clone has just a few counts. The genes are TRBV18 and TRBJ2-7; TRBD1 is a possible D gene (6 bases). CDR3 length: 14 residues. Germline V gene sequence: CDR1 KGHSH, CDR2 LQKENI. V lost 8 bases and J lost 7, with 21 bases in between. The CDR3 sequence: CASTIEGLQGEQYF. CDR3 coding DNA: TGTGCCAGCACGATCGAGGGGCTCCAGGGGGAGCAGTACTTC. Combining the CDR3 with reference TRBV18 and TRBJ2-7 gives the whole variable domain NAGVMQNPRHLVRRRGQEARLRCSPMKGHSHVYWYRQLPEEGLKFMVYLQKENIIDESGMPKERFSAEFPKEGPSILRIQQVVRGDSAAYFCASTIEGLQGEQYFGPGTRLTVT.

This clone was detected a few times. The rearrangement uses TRBV4-1 and TRBJ2-1, with D maybe TRBD2 (5 bases). V was cut by 0 bases and J by 8 bases, with 14 bases left in between. Germline V lookup: CDR1 MGHRA, CDR2 YSYEKL. The length of the CDR3 is 15 residues. The CDR3 DNA follows: TGCGCCAGCAGCCAAGATACAACTAGGTGGGATGAGCAGTTCTTC. It yields the protein CASSQDTTRWDEQFF.

The chain combines TRBV4-1 with TRBJ1-2; TRBD1 matches 12 bases. The CDR3 length is 16 residues. The junction had 13 bases not matched to a gene; V was cut back by 6 bases and J by 8 bases. Germline CDR1 reads MGHRA; CDR2 reads YSYEKL. CDR3 protein: CASRPTRPGTGGGYTF. As DNA, the CDR3 is TGCGCCAGCAGACCAACACGGCCCGGGACAGGGGGCGGCTACACCTTC.

The sample holds a few counts of this clone. This sequence joins TRBV10-3 and TRBJ2-2; D is possibly TRBD2 (5 bases). Germline lookup yields CDR1 ENHRY and CDR2 SYGVKD. This CDR3 spans 16 amino acids. V was cut by 3 bases and J by 0 bases, with 11 bases left in between. The CDR3 sequence: CAISDFVRANTGELFF. As DNA, the CDR3 is TGTGCCATCAGTGACTTCGTGAGGGCGAACACCGGGGAGCTGTTTTTT.

Only a few counts were recorded for this clone. V gene TRBV28 combines with J gene TRBJ2-7; D ambiguous. The germline V and J ends were trimmed by 11 bases and 5 bases, with 13 bases remaining between them. This CDR3 is built from 11 residues. Germline CDR1 reads MDHEN; CDR2 reads SYDVKM. The CDR3 sequence is CAALGPDEQYF. CDR3 nucleotides: TGTGCCGCCCTCGGTCCCGACGAGCAGTACTTC.

This chain joins TRBV30 and TRBJ1-2; D might be TRBD1 (5 bases). CDR1 and CDR2 from the germline V gene are GTSNPN and SVGIG (reference sequence). There are 13 residues in the CDR3. Trimming removed 3 bases at V and 6 bases at J, with 14 bases between. CDR3 sequence: CAWRYGGEDGYTF. In DNA form, the CDR3 reads TGTGCCTGGAGATACGGGGGAGAGGATGGCTACACCTTC.

V gene TRBV10-3 combines with J gene TRBJ2-7; D perhaps matches TRBD2 (5 bases). The V end lost 9 bases, the J end lost 1 base, and 16 bases lay between the germline ends. Germline loops: CDR1 ENHRY, CDR2 SYGVKD. The CDR3 is 14 residues long. CDR3 protein: CAIARGIGSYEQYF. In DNA, the CDR3 is TGTGCCATAGCTAGAGGGATTGGGTCCTACGAGCAGTACTTC.

The rearrangement links TRBV6-1 to TRBJ1-5; D might be TRBD1 (5 bases). This CDR3 has 16 residues. Germline V lookup: CDR1 MNHNS, CDR2 SASEGT. Trimming stripped 0 bases from V and 2 bases from J, with 11 bases between. The CDR3 loop is CASSEALEGRNQPQHF. The CDR3 region has the DNA TGTGCCAGCAGTGAAGCCTTGGAGGGGCGCAATCAGCCCCAGCATTTT.